A selection of T cell receptor beta chains follows, all from one sample in a study of T cell repertoires in cytomegalovirus infection. TCRdb used MiXCR to reprocess the reads, holding one entry per CDR3 protein. In the table there are 110,000 to 150,000 distinct CDR3 sequences, roughly 32% of which are singletons. These TCRs' antigens remain unknown. Source: CD8+ T cells from cultured PBMCs, taken from culture after CMV antigen stimulation. All receptors derive from a human donor in good health (CMV status not recorded). Some clones in this sample may be carry-over from other donors' samples. Each CDR3 is given with its conserved first and last residue. Fields, in order: CDR3 DNA, CDR3 protein, D gene, V gene, J gene, CDR3 length, clone size. D genes are given only for firm matches. The listing skips clone size in some rows; elsewhere it reads once, few, many or a size class.

DNA: TGTGCCAGTAGTATAGACGGGCATAGCAATCAGCCCCAGCATTTT; CDR3: CASSIDGHSNQPQHF; D: .; V: TRBV19; J: TRBJ1-5; length: 15; size: few
DNA: TGTGCCAGCAGTAAATACAGGGACTTGGAGACCCAGTACTTC; CDR3: CASSKYRDLETQYF; D: .; V: TRBV2; J: TRBJ2-5; length: 14; size: .
DNA: TGTGCCATCAGGGGCCCTAGCACAGATACGCAGTATTTT; CDR3: CAIRGPSTDTQYF; D: .; V: TRBV10-3; J: TRBJ2-3; length: 13; size: few
DNA: TGTGCCAGCGGCTCGGGGGACACAGATACGCAGTATTTT; CDR3: CASGSGDTDTQYF; D: .; V: TRBV12-3/TRBV12-4; J: TRBJ2-3; length: 13; size: few
DNA: TGTGCCAGCAGCCTCACTAGCGGGGGGAGTAAGAGGAATACGCAGTATTTT; CDR3: CASSLTSGGSKRNTQYF; D: TRBD2; V: TRBV12-3/TRBV12-4; J: TRBJ2-3; length: 17; size: many
DNA: TGTGCCAGCAGCTTAGGAAGAGGGACGGCCAATGAAAAACTGTTTTTT; CDR3: CASSLGRGTANEKLFF; D: .; V: TRBV7-9; J: TRBJ1-4; length: 16; size: .
DNA: TGTGCCAGCAGCTTGAGGGGGAACAGGGCGGGAGATACGCAGTATTTT; CDR3: CASSLRGNRAGDTQYF; D: .; V: TRBV7-2; J: TRBJ2-3; length: 16; size: .
DNA: TGTGCCAGCAGCTTAAACGGGGGGAGCTACAATGAGCAGTTCTTC; CDR3: CASSLNGGSYNEQFF; D: TRBD2; V: TRBV7-3; J: TRBJ2-1; length: 15; size: many
DNA: TGTGCCAGCAGCCGGGGGGTGGGCAGCGGACCAACCTACAATGAGCAGTTCTTC; CDR3: CASSRGVGSGPTYNEQFF; D: TRBD2; V: TRBV9; J: TRBJ2-1; length: 18; size: .
DNA: TGTGCCAGTAGTATGGACAGCTACTATGGCTACACCTTC; CDR3: CASSMDSYYGYTF; D: .; V: TRBV19; J: TRBJ1-2; length: 13; size: .
DNA: TGTGCCAGCACCCCCCCTAACACCGGGGAGCTGTTTTTT; CDR3: CASTPPNTGELFF; D: .; V: TRBV12-3/TRBV12-4; J: TRBJ2-2; length: 13; size: .
DNA: TGTGCCATCAACATAGACGAGGATCATGCCCACGAGCAGTACTTC; CDR3: CAINIDEDHAHEQYF; D: .; V: TRBV10-3; J: TRBJ2-7; length: 15; size: .
DNA: TGTGCCAGCAGCTTAGAGTCTTTTCGGTGGGACGAGCAGTACTTC; CDR3: CASSLESFRWDEQYF; D: .; V: TRBV7-6; J: TRBJ2-7; length: 15; size: few
DNA: TGTGCCAGCGGGACAGGGCGGGACTACGAGCAGTACTTC; CDR3: CASGTGRDYEQYF; D: TRBD1; V: TRBV27; J: TRBJ2-7; length: 13; size: once
DNA: TGTGCCAGCAGCTATCAGGGTTGGGAGCAGTTCTTC; CDR3: CASSYQGWEQFF; D: .; V: TRBV11-1; J: TRBJ2-1; length: 12; size: .
DNA: TGCAGCGCCACGGCGGGAGCATACGAGCAGTACTTC; CDR3: CSATAGAYEQYF; D: TRBD2; V: TRBV29-1; J: TRBJ2-7; length: 12; size: many
DNA: TGTGCCACCAGTGCGGGTTACAATGAGCAGTTCTTC; CDR3: CATSAGYNEQFF; D: .; V: TRBV24-1; J: TRBJ2-1; length: 12; size: .
DNA: TGTGCCAGCAGTGAACCAGGTGAAAAACTGTTTTTT; CDR3: CASSEPGEKLFF; D: .; V: TRBV6-1; J: TRBJ1-4; length: 12; size: .
DNA: TGTGCCAGCGCCGACAGTTCGGGGGGTAATTCACCCCTCCACTTT; CDR3: CASADSSGGNSPLHF; D: .; V: TRBV6-4; J: TRBJ1-6; length: 15; size: .
DNA: TGCGCCAGCAGCGACCGGGGGGTCCATGAGCAGTTCTTC; CDR3: CASSDRGVHEQFF; D: TRBD2; V: TRBV5-1; J: TRBJ2-1; length: 13; size: .
DNA: TGTGCCAGCAGTAAAAGACAGGGAGGAATGAACACTGAAGCTTTCTTT; CDR3: CASSKRQGGMNTEAFF; D: TRBD1; V: TRBV27; J: TRBJ1-1; length: 16; size: .
DNA: TGCGCCAGCAGCCAAGGGACTAGCGGATCATACAATGAGCAGTTCTTC; CDR3: CASSQGTSGSYNEQFF; D: TRBD2; V: TRBV4-1; J: TRBJ2-1; length: 16; size: .
DNA: TGTGCCAGCAGCTTGGCCAGCGGGGGGGTCGATGAGCAGTTCTTC; CDR3: CASSLASGGVDEQFF; D: TRBD2; V: TRBV7-9; J: TRBJ2-1; length: 15; size: .
DNA: TGTGCCACCAGGGGTCAGAAAAACACCGGGGAGCTGTTTTTT; CDR3: CATRGQKNTGELFF; D: .; V: TRBV15; J: TRBJ2-2; length: 14; size: once
DNA: TGTGCCAGCAGCTTGGAGTTCAACACTGAAGCTTTCTTT; CDR3: CASSLEFNTEAFF; D: .; V: TRBV5-6; J: TRBJ1-1; length: 13; size: many
DNA: TGTGCCAGCTGTCTAGCGGGGATGGCAAATGAGCAGTTCTTC; CDR3: CASCLAGMANEQFF; D: TRBD2; V: TRBV7-9; J: TRBJ2-1; length: 14; size: .
DNA: TGCGCCAGCAGCTTGGAAGTTGAGCAGTTCTTC; CDR3: CASSLEVEQFF; D: .; V: TRBV5-1; J: TRBJ2-1; length: 11; size: .
DNA: TGCAGCGTTGATTTTGGCGGGGGGGGGAATGAGCAGTTCTTC; CDR3: CSVDFGGGGNEQFF; D: TRBD2; V: TRBV29-1; J: TRBJ2-1; length: 14; size: .
DNA: TGTGCCAGCAGTTCAGGAGGGGGGTACTACAATGAGCAGTTCTTC; CDR3: CASSSGGGYYNEQFF; D: .; V: TRBV27; J: TRBJ2-1; length: 15; size: many
DNA: TGTGCCAGCAGCCCCTCAGGCAGCAATCAGCCCCAGCATTTT; CDR3: CASSPSGSNQPQHF; D: .; V: TRBV7-2; J: TRBJ1-5; length: 14; size: .
DNA: TGTGCCAGCAGTTTGCCTACGCGGGGGGGGGACAATGAGCAGTTCTTC; CDR3: CASSLPTRGGDNEQFF; D: TRBD2; V: TRBV12-3/TRBV12-4; J: TRBJ2-1; length: 16; size: .
DNA: TGTGCCAGCAGTTACTCTGGACAGGGGGCAGGTGAGCAGTTCTTC; CDR3: CASSYSGQGAGEQFF; D: TRBD1; V: TRBV6-8; J: TRBJ2-1; length: 15; size: .
DNA: TGCGCCAGCAGCCAAGGAGGACAGTCAACTTATGGCTACACCTTC; CDR3: CASSQGGQSTYGYTF; D: .; V: TRBV4-1; J: TRBJ1-2; length: 15; size: .
DNA: TGTGCCAGCAGCGTGACTAGCGGGGGGACCGGGGAGCTGTTTTTT; CDR3: CASSVTSGGTGELFF; D: TRBD2; V: TRBV7-6; J: TRBJ2-2; length: 15; size: .
DNA: TGCGCCAGCAGCTTGGAGGGGACGGGCAATCAGCCCCAGCGTTTT; CDR3: CASSLEGTGNQPQRF; D: .; V: TRBV5-1; J: TRBJ1-5; length: 15; size: .
DNA: TGCAGTGCTAGATGGTGGGGAGGAGGGGAGACCCAGTACTTC; CDR3: CSARWWGGGETQYF; D: .; V: TRBV20-1; J: TRBJ2-5; length: 14; size: few
DNA: TGTGCCAGCAGTTACGGACAGTCTTGGGGTGAGCAGTTCTTC; CDR3: CASSYGQSWGEQFF; D: .; V: TRBV28; J: TRBJ2-1; length: 14; size: few
DNA: TGTGCCAGCAGCTTAGCCGACAGGGGACCTCACACAGATACGCAGTATTTT; CDR3: CASSLADRGPHTDTQYF; D: TRBD1; V: TRBV7-6; J: TRBJ2-3; length: 17; size: few
DNA: TGTGCCAGCAGCCCTCGGACAGGGGGCATGTACGAGCAGTACTTC; CDR3: CASSPRTGGMYEQYF; D: TRBD1; V: TRBV9; J: TRBJ2-7; length: 15; size: .
DNA: TGCGCCTCGGCGAGGGGGCAGGACACTGAAGCTTTCTTT; CDR3: CASARGQDTEAFF; D: TRBD1; V: TRBV4-1; J: TRBJ1-1; length: 13; size: .
DNA: TGTGCCAGCAGTTTACGCGGGGGGCCTACAAATGAGCAGTTCTTC; CDR3: CASSLRGGPTNEQFF; D: TRBD2; V: TRBV27; J: TRBJ2-1; length: 15; size: .